This T cell receptor beta chain was obtained from a study of T cells in Graves' hyperthyroidism and ophthalmopathy. Germline CDR1 reads SQVTM; CDR2 reads ANQGSEA. V lost 4 bases and J 6 bases, leaving 18 bases between the germline ends. This CDR3 is built from 15 residues. RNA transcripts gave rise to amplified TCR beta CDR3 regions. The HTBI set primed first-round TCR CDR3 RT-PCR. One entry per CDR3 protein results from TCRdb running MiXCR on the multiplex PCR reads. Among about 420,000 distinct CDR3 sequences listed, around 14% were seen once. This TCR derives from a young woman with Graves' hyperthyroidism. The sequenced sample consisted of blood. The gene calls are TRBV29-1 and TRBJ2-2, with D perhaps TRBD2 (6 bases). CDR3 amino acids: CSVVKPTGVAGELFF. The CDR3, as DNA: TGCAGCGTTGTCAAACCAACGGGAGTCGCCGGGGAGCTGTTTTTT.